The rows below give T cell receptor beta chains drawn from one sample of a study of control samples from healthy donors and cancer patients. Sequencing was performed with immunoSEQ multiplex PCR; in TCRdb, only in-frame clones are kept and a portion is missing. The profile shows approximately 170,000 clones, roughly nine tenths of them singletons. Sequenced sample: blood. The receptors stem from a man aged 25 to 45 in good health. The CDR3 runs from the conserved cysteine through the conserved F or W. Fields, in order: clone size, D gene, V gene, J gene, CDR3 protein, CDR3 DNA. A D gene is named only where the DNA matches it firmly. Clone size appears in some rows only: once, few, many, or a class for an expanded clone.

>.|TRBD1|TRBV9|TRBJ2-1
CASSGGTGAINEQFF
TGTGCCAGCAGCGGCGGGACAGGGGCCATCAATGAGCAGTTCTTC
>.|TRBD1|TRBV5-8|TRBJ1-2
CASSPRDRGHYGYTF
TGTGCCAGCAGCCCCCGGGACAGGGGGCACTATGGCTACACCTTC
>.|TRBD1|TRBV7-2|TRBJ1-1
CASSQGQGWAEAFF
TGTGCCAGCAGCCAAGGACAGGGGTGGGCTGAAGCTTTCTTT
>.|.|TRBV6-1|TRBJ1-3
CASSEYFQGMSSGNTIYF
TGTGCCAGCAGTGAATATTTTCAGGGGATGAGCTCTGGAAACACCATATATTTT
>.|.|TRBV6-5|TRBJ2-3
CASSRGGLSDTQYF
TGTGCCAGCAGTAGGGGGGGCCTTTCAGATACGCAGTATTTT
>.|.|TRBV5-1|TRBJ2-2
CASSDPRGAGELFF
TGCGCCAGCAGCGACCCGAGGGGCGCCGGGGAGCTGTTTTTT
>.|TRBD2|TRBV19|TRBJ2-5
CASSIVLAGGPTQETQYF
TGTGCCAGTAGTATAGTACTAGCGGGGGGACCTACTCAAGAGACCCAGTACTTC
>.|TRBD1|TRBV5-5|TRBJ1-4
CASSLVGQGEEKLFF
TGTGCCAGCAGCTTGGTCGGGCAGGGGGAGGAAAAACTGTTTTTT
>.|.|TRBV7-2|TRBJ1-4
CASSLGGNEKLFF
TGTGCCAGCAGCTTAGGTGGTAATGAAAAACTGTTTTTT
>once|.|TRBV15|TRBJ1-4
CATSRGEKLFF
TGTGCCACCAGCAGAGGCGAAAAACTGTTTTTT
>.|.|TRBV21-1|TRBJ2-7
CASSEPYEQYF
TGTGCCAGCAGCGAGCCGTACGAGCAGTACTTC
>once|TRBD1|TRBV11-2|TRBJ1-2
CASSSGTGSGYTF
TGTGCCAGCAGCTCCGGGACAGGGTCTGGCTACACCTTC
>.|.|TRBV5-4|TRBJ2-5
CASGSSGFQETQYF
TGTGCCAGCGGCAGTAGCGGATTCCAAGAGACCCAGTACTTC
>.|TRBD1|TRBV30|TRBJ1-5
CAWSARTGEHQPQHF
TGTGCCTGGAGTGCCCGGACAGGGGAACATCAGCCCCAGCATTTT
>few|.|TRBV5-1|TRBJ2-7
CASSLEGSSYEQYF
TGCGCCAGCAGCTTGGAGGGCAGCTCCTACGAGCAGTACTTC
>.|TRBD1|TRBV6-2/TRBV6-3|TRBJ1-5
CASSPQGARQPQHF
TGTGCCAGCAGTCCACAGGGGGCGCGTCAGCCCCAGCATTTT
>.|.|TRBV28|TRBJ2-7
CASRPLLVSAEQYF
TGTGCCAGCCGACCCTTACTAGTCTCCGCCGAGCAGTACTTC
>.|.|TRBV27|TRBJ2-6
CASSLQGANVLTF
TGTGCCAGCAGTTTACAAGGGGCCAACGTCCTGACTTTC
>.|TRBD1|TRBV28|TRBJ1-4
CASSRTGGDEKLFF
TGTGCCAGCAGCCGGACAGGGGGCGATGAAAAACTGTTTTTT
>.|.|TRBV6-2/TRBV6-3|TRBJ2-7
CASSYSTEGAYEQYF
TGTGCCAGCAGTTACTCGACTGAGGGAGCCTACGAGCAGTACTTC
>.|.|TRBV5-6|TRBJ1-2
CASSLAGGFGGYTF
TGTGCCAGCAGCTTGGCAGGAGGGTTCGGTGGCTACACCTTC
>.|.|TRBV18|TRBJ1-3
CASSPGGTPSGNTIYF
TGTGCCAGCTCACCAGGGGGGACCCCCTCTGGAAACACCATATATTTT
>once|TRBD2|TRBV7-6|TRBJ2-3
CASSLVPGGNTDTQYF
TGTGCCAGCAGCTTAGTCCCGGGGGGAAACACAGATACGCAGTATTTT
>.|TRBD1|TRBV19|TRBJ1-5
CASSIAAGGFSNQPQHF
TGTGCCAGTAGTATAGCCGCAGGGGGGTTTAGCAATCAGCCCCAGCATTTT
>.|.|TRBV11-2|TRBJ2-7
CASSVATLKSYEQYF
TGTGCCAGCAGCGTCGCTACCCTGAAATCCTACGAGCAGTACTTC
>.|.|TRBV5-4|TRBJ2-5
CASSFPGSHQETQYF
TGTGCCAGCAGCTTCCCCGGGAGCCACCAAGAGACCCAGTACTTC
>.|TRBD1|TRBV27|TRBJ1-5
CASSADRSNQPQHF
TGTGCCAGCAGTGCGGACAGGTCAAATCAGCCCCAGCATTTT
>.|TRBD1|TRBV5-1|TRBJ2-2
CASSLGQGDTGELFF
TGCGCCAGCAGCCTGGGACAGGGAGACACCGGGGAGCTGTTTTTT
>.|.|TRBV4-3|TRBJ1-5
CASSQELVGGNQPQHF
TGCGCCAGCAGCCAAGAGTTGGTTGGGGGCAATCAGCCCCAGCATTTT
>once|TRBD1|TRBV19|TRBJ2-2
CASSIARTGDTGELFF
TGTGCCAGTAGTATAGCCAGAACAGGGGACACCGGGGAGCTGTTTTTT
>.|TRBD1|TRBV7-2|TRBJ1-2
CASSSTGAYGYTF
TGTGCCAGCAGCTCGACAGGGGCGTATGGCTACACCTTC
>.|TRBD1|TRBV18|TRBJ1-3
CASSPDRGDSGNTIYF
TGTGCCAGCTCACCAGACAGGGGGGACTCTGGAAACACCATATATTTT
>.|.|TRBV19|TRBJ1-6
CATSSRYNSPLHF
TGTGCCACAAGTTCCAGATATAATTCACCCCTCCACTTT
>.|.|TRBV15|TRBJ1-4
CATSSGSEKLFF
TGTGCCACCAGCTCGGGGAGCGAAAAACTGTTTTTT
>.|.|TRBV12-3/TRBV12-4|TRBJ1-2
CASSLPRTIGYTF
TGTGCCAGCAGTTTGCCGAGGACAATTGGCTACACCTTC
>.|.|TRBV7-8|TRBJ2-7
CASSSSGGGATYEQYF
TGTGCCAGCAGCTCCAGTGGAGGGGGCGCGACCTACGAGCAGTACTTC
>.|TRBD1|TRBV10-3|TRBJ1-2
CAISEGQGANYGYTF
TGTGCCATCAGTGAAGGGCAGGGGGCTAACTATGGCTACACCTTC
>.|TRBD2|TRBV5-1|TRBJ2-3
CASSPGLADSTDTQYF
TGCGCCAGCAGCCCGGGACTAGCGGATAGCACAGATACGCAGTATTTT
>.|.|TRBV18|TRBJ1-2
CASSPTEANYGYTF
TGTGCCAGCTCACCGACAGAAGCTAACTATGGCTACACCTTC
>.|.|TRBV21-1|TRBJ2-7
CASKGTKSKGF
TGTGCCAGCAAGGGTACGAAGAGTAAGGGCTTC
>.|TRBD2|TRBV28|TRBJ2-2
CASSQLSGLADTGELFF
TGTGCCAGCAGCCAACTATCGGGACTAGCGGACACCGGGGAGCTGTTTTTT
>.|.|TRBV7-6|TRBJ1-4
CASSPRKVGTTNEKLFF
TGTGCCAGCAGCCCCCGAAAAGTAGGGACAACTAATGAAAAACTGTTTTTT
>.|.|TRBV12-3/TRBV12-4|TRBJ2-1
CASSLFHGNEQFF
TGTGCCAGCAGTTTATTTCACGGGAATGAGCAGTTCTTC
>.|.|TRBV3-1/TRBV3-2|TRBJ1-1
CASSFGGYTEAFF
TGTGCCAGCAGCTTCGGGGGTTACACTGAAGCTTTCTTT
>.|.|TRBV20-1|TRBJ2-2
CSASPTTPGLWHTGTGELFF
TGCAGTGCTAGTCCTACTACCCCGGGACTTTGGCACACGGGGACCGGGGAGCTGTTTTTT
>.|.|TRBV12-5|TRBJ1-5
CASGLQPQHF
TGTGCTAGTGGTTTGCAGCCCCAGCATTTT
>.|.|TRBV2|TRBJ2-7
CASSEDSLTNEQYF
TGTGCCAGCAGTGAAGACTCGCTCACCAACGAGCAGTACTTC
>.|.|TRBV21-1|TRBJ2-3
CASSKRPGPRPLDTQYF
TGTGCCAGCAGCAAAAGGCCGGGACCAAGGCCCCTAGATACGCAGTATTTT
>.|.|TRBV10-3|TRBJ2-7
CAISESGIEQYF
TGTGCCATCAGTGAGTCGGGAATCGAGCAGTACTTC
>.|TRBD1|TRBV5-1|TRBJ1-2
CASSAAGTGGGYTF
TGCGCCAGCAGCGCAGCCGGGACAGGGGGAGGCTACACCTTC
>.|.|TRBV13|TRBJ2-5
CASSQQEASGETQYF
TGTGCCAGCAGCCAACAGGAGGCCTCTGGAGAGACCCAGTACTTC
>.|TRBD2|TRBV6-1|TRBJ2-5
CASSEVGTSGVWETQYF
TGTGCCAGCAGTGAAGTGGGGACTAGCGGGGTGTGGGAGACCCAGTACTTC
>.|TRBD2|TRBV7-9|TRBJ2-5
CASSQGLAGMETQYF
TGTGCCAGCAGCCAGGGACTAGCGGGAATGGAGACCCAGTACTTC
>.|.|TRBV30|TRBJ1-4
CALRGEREKLFF
TGTGCCTTGAGGGGGGAAAGGGAAAAACTGTTTTTT
>.|.|TRBV19|TRBJ1-1
CAVGENEAFF
TGTGCTGTGGGGGAGAATGAAGCTTTCTTT
>.|.|TRBV7-2|TRBJ2-7
CASSLEGDFSYEQYF
TGTGCCAGCAGCTTAGAAGGGGACTTCTCCTACGAGCAGTACTTC
>.|TRBD2|TRBV3-1/TRBV3-2|TRBJ2-1
CASSRTSGAYNEQFF
TGTGCCAGCAGCCGGACTAGCGGGGCATACAATGAGCAGTTCTTC
>.|.|TRBV6-2/TRBV6-3|TRBJ2-5
CASSYGWDYQETQYF
TGTGCCAGCAGTTACGGTTGGGACTACCAAGAGACCCAGTACTTC